This passage covers 3 T cell receptor beta chains from one sample sequenced in a study of Graves' ophthalmopathy and Graves' hyperthyroidism. The authors amplified TCR beta CDR3 regions, and they did so from RNA transcripts for repertoire sequencing. After a first-round RT-PCR with HTBI primers, a second-round multiplex PCR was run. Via MiXCR, TCRdb re-called the multiplex PCR reads, giving one row per CDR3 protein. The repertoire holds about 400,000 distinct CDR3 sequences, with about 18% as singletons. Input material: peripheral blood. Receptors were obtained from a woman in her late teens or twenties with Graves' ophthalmopathy.

This clonotype came up many times. The chain couples TRBV18 to TRBJ1-2; D not certain. The CDR3 has 15 residues. CDR1 KGHSH and CDR2 LQKENI come from the germline V gene. V gave up 0 bases and J gave up 0 bases, with 8 bases separating them. CDR3 DNA: TGTGCCAGCTCACCACCGACCGTTCCTAACTATGGCTACACCTTC. Encoded protein: CASSPPTVPNYGYTF.

This clonotype was found many times. The V and J genes are TRBV27 and TRBJ2-5, with 7 bases fitting TRBD1. V trimming: 4 bases; J trimming: 5 bases; junction bases outside the gene matches: 16. The length of the CDR3 is 17 residues. CDR1 and CDR2 from the germline V gene are MNHEY and SMNVEV (reference sequence). CDR3 sequence (DNA): TGTGCCAGCAGTTCACCGACGACAGGGTCGGTGGGGGAGACCCAGTACTTC. Amino acid sequence: CASSSPTTGSVGETQYF.

The chain recombines TRBV12-3 or TRBV12-4 with TRBJ2-5; a possible D gene is TRBD1 (5 bases). This CDR3 contains 13 residues. Trimming removed 6 bases at V and 5 bases at J, with 13 bases between. The CDR3 nucleotides read TGTGCCAGCAGCCCCAGGGTTAGGGAGACCCAGTACTTC. This sequence encodes CASSPRVRETQYF.